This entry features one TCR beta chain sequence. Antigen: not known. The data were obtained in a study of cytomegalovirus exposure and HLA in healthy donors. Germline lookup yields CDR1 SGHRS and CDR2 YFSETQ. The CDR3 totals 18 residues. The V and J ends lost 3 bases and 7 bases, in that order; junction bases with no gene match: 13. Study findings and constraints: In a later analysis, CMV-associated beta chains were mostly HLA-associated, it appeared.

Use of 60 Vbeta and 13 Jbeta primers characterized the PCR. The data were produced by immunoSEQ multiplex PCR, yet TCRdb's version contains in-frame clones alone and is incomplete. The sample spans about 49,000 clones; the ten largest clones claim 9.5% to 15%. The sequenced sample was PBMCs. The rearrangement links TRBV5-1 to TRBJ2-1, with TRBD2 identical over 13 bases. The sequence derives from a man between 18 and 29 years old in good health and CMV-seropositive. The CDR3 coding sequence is TGCGCCAGCAGCTGGGGTGGCCGGACTAGCGGGAGCGGTAATGAGCAGTTCTTC. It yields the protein CASSWGGRTSGSGNEQFF.